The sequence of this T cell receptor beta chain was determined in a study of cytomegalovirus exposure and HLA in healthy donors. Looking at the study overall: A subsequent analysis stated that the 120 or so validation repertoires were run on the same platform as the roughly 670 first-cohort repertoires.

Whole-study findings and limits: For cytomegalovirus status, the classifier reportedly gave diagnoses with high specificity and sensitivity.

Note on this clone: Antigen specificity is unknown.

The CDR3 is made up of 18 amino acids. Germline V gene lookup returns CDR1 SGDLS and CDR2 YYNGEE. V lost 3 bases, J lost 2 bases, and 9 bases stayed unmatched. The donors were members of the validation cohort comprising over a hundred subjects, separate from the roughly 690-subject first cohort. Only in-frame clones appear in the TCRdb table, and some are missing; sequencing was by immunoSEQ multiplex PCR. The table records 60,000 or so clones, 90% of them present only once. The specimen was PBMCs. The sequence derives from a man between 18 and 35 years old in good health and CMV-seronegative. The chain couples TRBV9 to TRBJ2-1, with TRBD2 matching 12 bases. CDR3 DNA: TGTGCCAGCAGCGCCGGCGCAGGACTAGCGGGAACCTACAATGAGCAGTTCTTC. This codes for CASSAGAGLAGTYNEQFF.